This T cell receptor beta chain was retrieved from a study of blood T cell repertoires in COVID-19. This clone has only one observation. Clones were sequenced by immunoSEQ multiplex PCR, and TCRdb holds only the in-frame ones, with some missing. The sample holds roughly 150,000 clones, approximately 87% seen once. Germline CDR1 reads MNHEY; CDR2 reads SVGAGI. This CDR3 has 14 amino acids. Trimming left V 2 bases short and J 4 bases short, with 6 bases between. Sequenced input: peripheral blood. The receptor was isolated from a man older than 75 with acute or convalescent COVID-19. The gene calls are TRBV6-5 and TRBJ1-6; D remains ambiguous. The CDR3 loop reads CASSYVQYNSPLHF. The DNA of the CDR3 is TGTGCCAGCAGTTACGTACAGTATAATTCACCCCTCCACTTT.